Listed below are T cell receptor beta chains from one sample, sequenced in a study of T cell changes during pregnancy in multiple sclerosis. The repertoire was sequenced with immunoSEQ multiplex PCR; TCRdb's copy has only in-frame clones and lacks some. The table lists 35,000 to 45,000 clones, approximately 90% of them singletons. Source: CD4+ T cells from peripheral blood mononuclear cells, taken in the first trimester of pregnancy. The receptor source for this set is a female donor in good health, enrolled as a control in a pregnancy study. Both conserved end residues are part of each CDR3.

j_call	v_call	cdr3_aa
TRBJ2-7	TRBV7-9	CASSPGLWEQYF
TRBJ2-5	TRBV9	CASSVGVSGGDRETQYF
TRBJ2-5	TRBV6-5	CASSYSLAALQETQYF
TRBJ2-1	TRBV28	CASSLRGLKVYNEQFF
TRBJ1-4	TRBV18	CASSPLGQGNEKLFF
TRBJ1-5	TRBV4-1	CASSVPDRAGNQPQHF
TRBJ1-4	TRBV6-6	CASSSPERQGYEKLFF
TRBJ1-6	TRBV9	CASSVGAVNSPLHF
TRBJ1-4	TRBV7-9	CASSLANGGPEKLFF
TRBJ2-1	TRBV4-1	CASSQGAGGAYNEQFF
TRBJ1-4	TRBV13	CASSLYRGGTNEKLFF
TRBJ1-1	TRBV14	CASSQDSPGRGTEAFF
TRBJ1-5	TRBV6-1	CASLRQSEQPQHF
TRBJ1-2	TRBV21-1	CASSKDRGRGNYGYTF
TRBJ1-1	TRBV28	CASRTYRGMNTEAFF
TRBJ1-2	TRBV7-2	CASSLGPGGANYGYTF
TRBJ2-3	TRBV2	CATRTELTDTQYF
TRBJ1-5	TRBV9	CASSVGTVGEQPQHF
TRBJ1-1	TRBV7-9	CASSLVIAGYTEAFF
TRBJ1-4	TRBV2	CASSGTGFNEDEKLFF
TRBJ1-1	TRBV6-5	CASSRHLNTEAFF
TRBJ1-4	TRBV30	CAWSAGQGDNEKLFF
TRBJ2-1	TRBV10-3	CAISGGARNEQFF
TRBJ1-5	TRBV7-3	CASSSQGNQPQHF
TRBJ1-2	TRBV29-1	CSVTSTGNYGYTF
TRBJ1-2	TRBV10-3	CAISDRTGDYGYTF
TRBJ2-5	TRBV4-1	CASSLYPPGQNQETQYF
TRBJ2-1	TRBV21-1	CASSPLPGTGGDNEQFF
TRBJ1-2	TRBV2	CASSSVRSGNYGYTF
TRBJ1-5	TRBV7-2	CASSSASYQPQHF
TRBJ1-4	TRBV2	CASSETGTVRANEKLFF
TRBJ1-4	TRBV30	CAWSVQTKLFF